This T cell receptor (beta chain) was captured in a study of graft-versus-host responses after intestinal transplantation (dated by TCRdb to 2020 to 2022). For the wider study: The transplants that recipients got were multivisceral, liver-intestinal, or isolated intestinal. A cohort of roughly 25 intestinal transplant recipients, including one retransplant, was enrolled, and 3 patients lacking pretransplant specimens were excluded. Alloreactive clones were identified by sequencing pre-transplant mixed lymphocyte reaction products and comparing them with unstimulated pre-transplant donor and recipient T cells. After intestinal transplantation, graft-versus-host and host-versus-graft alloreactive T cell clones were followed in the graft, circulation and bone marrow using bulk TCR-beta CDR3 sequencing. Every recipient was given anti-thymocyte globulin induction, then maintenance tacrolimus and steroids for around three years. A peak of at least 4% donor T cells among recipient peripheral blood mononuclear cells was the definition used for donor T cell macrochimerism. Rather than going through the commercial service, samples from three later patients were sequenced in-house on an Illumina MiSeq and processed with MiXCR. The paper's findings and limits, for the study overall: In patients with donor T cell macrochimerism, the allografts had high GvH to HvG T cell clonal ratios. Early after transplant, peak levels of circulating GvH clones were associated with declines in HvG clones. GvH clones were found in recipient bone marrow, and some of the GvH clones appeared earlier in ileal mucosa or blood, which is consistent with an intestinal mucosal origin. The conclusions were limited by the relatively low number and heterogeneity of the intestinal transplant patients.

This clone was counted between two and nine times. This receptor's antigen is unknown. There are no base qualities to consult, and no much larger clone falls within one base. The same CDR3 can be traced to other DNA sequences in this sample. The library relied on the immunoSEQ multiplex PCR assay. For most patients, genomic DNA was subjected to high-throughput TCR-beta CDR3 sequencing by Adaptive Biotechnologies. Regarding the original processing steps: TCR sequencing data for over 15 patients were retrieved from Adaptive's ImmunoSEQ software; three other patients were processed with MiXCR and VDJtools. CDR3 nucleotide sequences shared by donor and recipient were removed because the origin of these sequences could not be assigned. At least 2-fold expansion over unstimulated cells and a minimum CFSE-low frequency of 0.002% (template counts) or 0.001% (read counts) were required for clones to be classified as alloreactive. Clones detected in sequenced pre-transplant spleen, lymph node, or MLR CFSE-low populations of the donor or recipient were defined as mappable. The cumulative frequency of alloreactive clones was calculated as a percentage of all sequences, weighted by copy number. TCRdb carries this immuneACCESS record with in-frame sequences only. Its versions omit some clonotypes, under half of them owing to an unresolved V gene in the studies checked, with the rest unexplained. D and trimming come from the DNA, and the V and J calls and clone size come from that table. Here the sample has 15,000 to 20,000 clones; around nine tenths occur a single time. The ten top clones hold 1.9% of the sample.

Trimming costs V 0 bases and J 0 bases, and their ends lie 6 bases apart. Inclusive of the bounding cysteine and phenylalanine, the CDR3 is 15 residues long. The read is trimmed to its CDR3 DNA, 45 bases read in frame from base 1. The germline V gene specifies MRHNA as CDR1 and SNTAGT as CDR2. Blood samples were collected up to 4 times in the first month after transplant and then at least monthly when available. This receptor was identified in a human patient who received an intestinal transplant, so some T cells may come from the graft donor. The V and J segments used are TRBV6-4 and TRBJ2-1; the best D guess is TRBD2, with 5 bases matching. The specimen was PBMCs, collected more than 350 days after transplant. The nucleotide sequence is TGTGCCAGCAGTGACTCGAGCGGCTCCTACAATGAGCAGTTCTTC. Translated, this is CASSDSSGSYNEQFF.